Below, 23 T cell receptor beta chains from the same sample are listed, as sequenced in a study of regulatory T cells in long-lasting Graves disease. Construction of the TCR beta libraries employed iRepertoire HTBI primers in conjunction with Arm-PCR of CDR3 regions. A single record per CDR3 protein comes from TCRdb applying MiXCR to the multiplex PCR reads. The repertoire holds roughly 250,000 distinct CDR3 sequences, with approximately 18% as singletons. Time point reported: newly diagnosed GD, antithyroid drugs for less than 3 months. Isolated PBMC RNA provided the starting material for the TCR library. This same sample was also part of a study on T cells in Graves' hyperthyroidism and ophthalmopathy.

Here the sequenced sample was peripheral blood mononuclear cells (PBMCs), taken at new diagnosis, from a patient treated with antithyroid drugs. These receptors all come from a woman in her twenties or thirties with Graves disease.

This clonotype occurred many times. In DNA, the CDR3 is TGTGCCAGTAGTTCCTTCGGGACGGAGAACACTGAAGCTTTCTTT. Amino acids: CASSSFGTENTEAFF. The rearrangement links TRBV19 to TRBJ1-1, with D perhaps TRBD1 (5 bases). Trimming pared 5 bases from V and 1 base from J, leaving 14 bases between. The CDR3 totals 15 residues. The germline gives CDR1 LNHDA, CDR2 SQIVND (reference sequence).

This clonotype was seen more than once but under ten times. This may arise from a read error, as a much more abundant clone is one base away. The chain couples TRBV11-3 to TRBJ2-1, with no clear D. Trimming stripped 3 bases from V and 6 bases from J, with 6 bases between. The germline CDR1 and CDR2 sequences are SGHNT and YENEEA. This CDR3 region has 12 residues. In DNA form, the CDR3 reads TGTGCCAGCAGCTTTACCTGCAATGAGCAGTTCTTC. Amino acid sequence: CASSFTCNEQFF.

In its sample, this clonotype was seen many times. This chain links TRBV27 with TRBJ2-7; D ambiguous. V lost 2 bases to trimming and J lost 0 bases, with 11 bases between them. The CDR3 length is 15 residues. CDR1 and CDR2 (germline): MNHEY, SMNVEV (reference sequence). CDR3 in amino acids: CASSLLPPTSYEQYF. CDR3 coding DNA: TGTGCCAGCAGTTTACTGCCCCCGACCTCCTACGAGCAGTACTTC.

This clonotype was observed many times. The CDR3 region is CSASQTTNEKLFF. The CDR3 DNA follows: TGCAGTGCTAGTCAGACAACTAATGAAAAACTGTTTTTT. The chain has TRBV20-1 and TRBJ1-4, with D unresolved. Germline CDR1 and CDR2: DFQATT and SNEGSKA (reference sequence). V lost 3 bases to trimming and J lost 0 bases, with 5 bases between them. The CDR3 runs 13 residues.

This clonotype was counted ten times or more. The chain links TRBV5-6 to TRBJ1-1; TRBD1 is a possible D gene (6 bases). Germline lookup yields CDR1 SGHDT and CDR2 YYEEEE. There are 13 residues in the CDR3. The V end lost 4 bases, the J end lost 11 bases, and 18 bases lay between the germline ends. The CDR3 nucleotides are TGTGCCAGCAGCGGGTTCACAGGGTCGTGGGCTTTCTTT. It yields the protein CASSGFTGSWAFF.

Ten or more counts support this clonotype. This sequence joins TRBV20-1 and TRBJ2-1; D is perhaps TRBD2 (5 bases). Matching the DNA end better, TRBJ2-4 makes the J call doubtful. The CDR3 totals 14 residues. Germline V CDR1 and CDR2: DFQATT, SNEGSKA (reference sequence). In DNA, the CDR3 is TGCAGTGCTAGAGATGCAACTAGAGGAAACATTCAGTACTTC. Translating it yields CSARDATRGNIQYF.

This clonotype was seen repeatedly, ten times or more. The chain links TRBV11-2 to TRBJ1-2; tentative D call: TRBD1 (6 bases). Trimming left V 6 bases short and J 8 bases short, with 19 bases between. This CDR3 has 14 residues. Germline CDR1 SGHAT, CDR2 FQNNGV. CDR3: CASSRPGEWGGYTF. In DNA form, the CDR3 reads TGTGCCAGCAGTCGGCCAGGGGAATGGGGAGGCTACACCTTC.

In this sample, this clonotype turned up many times. The chain has TRBV29-1 and TRBJ2-1; possible D gene TRBD2, 5 bases. V was clipped by 0 bases and J by 3 bases, with 9 bases between them. Germline CDR1 SQVTM, CDR2 ANQGSEA. The CDR3 contains 14 residues. The CDR3 nucleotides are TGCAGCGTTGAAGATCGGGGAGTCTACAATGAGCAGTTCTTC. The encoded protein is CSVEDRGVYNEQFF.

This chain uses TRBV20-1 with TRBJ2-7, with 10 nucleotides matching TRBD2. Germline values: CDR1 DFQATT, CDR2 SNEGSKA (reference sequence). V lost 6 bases, J lost 4 bases, and 9 bases stayed unmatched. CDR3 length: 14 residues. CDR3 bases: TGCAGTGCCGAAGCGGGGGGGCTGTCTTACGAGCAGTACTTC. Its translation is CSAEAGGLSYEQYF.

This clonotype was seen just once. The chain's CDR3 is CASSLRQGPAETQYF. The CDR3 nucleotides read TGTGCCAGCAGCTTACGACAGGGTCCTGCTGAGACCCAGTACTTC. This sequence joins TRBV11-2 and TRBJ2-5, with 7 bases fitting TRBD1. From germline, CDR1 is SGHAT and CDR2 FQNNGV. The CDR3 totals 15 residues. V shed 2 bases, J shed 5 bases, and the junction held 8 bases outside the gene matches.

This clonotype was counted once. The CDR3 carries no conserved terminal phenylalanine or tryptophan, so it likely arises from a read error. J is TRBJ2-1 and V is TRBV7-2; TRBD2 matches 8 bases. Unmatched junction bases numbered 7, after V lost 7 bases and J lost 2 bases. This CDR3 region has 15 residues. The germline V gene has CDR1 SGHTA and CDR2 FQGNSA. The CDR3 here is CASNPAGEPYNEQFI. The DNA for the CDR3 is TGTGCCAGCAACCCAGCGGGAGAGCCCTACAATGAGCAGTTCATC.

In this sample, this clonotype turned up many times. V usage is TRBV7-9 and J usage is TRBJ1-4; 8 nucleotides line up with TRBD1. Germline trimming cut 5 bases from V and 7 bases from J; bases unmatched to any gene: 15. The germline gives CDR1 SEHNR, CDR2 FQNEAQ (reference sequence). CDR3 length: 17 residues. DNA of the CDR3: TGTGCCAGCAGCAAAGTAAGACCGGGACAGGTTCTTGAAAAACTGTTTTTT. It is translated as CASSKVRPGQVLEKLFF.

This clonotype was observed at least ten times. The chain uses TRBV12-3 or TRBV12-4 and TRBJ2-1; TRBD1 matches at 7 bases. The CDR3 contains 13 residues. V trimming: 7 bases; J trimming: 9 bases; junction bases outside the gene matches: 9. The CDR3 reads CASKTQGTGEQFF. DNA of the CDR3: TGTGCCAGCAAAACACAGGGGACGGGTGAGCAGTTCTTC.

The V and J genes are TRBV19 and TRBJ2-2, with 9 bases that match TRBD1. Germline trimming cut 10 bases from V and 6 bases from J; bases unmatched to any gene: 9. CDR3 length equals 14 residues. CDR1 and CDR2 (germline): LNHDA, SQIVND (reference sequence). The CDR3 DNA is TGTGCCAATCCGGACAGGGGTTTTTCCGGGGAGCTGTTTTTT. Translating gives CANPDRGFSGELFF.

The chain employs TRBV19 and TRBJ2-1, with D perhaps matching TRBD1 or TRBD2 (6 bases each). Germline CDR1 reads LNHDA; CDR2 reads SQIVND (reference sequence). Deletions cut 9 bases from V and 9 bases from J, with 12 bases between. The CDR3 length is 11 residues. This CDR3 reads CASTEGGEQFF. CDR3 nucleotide sequence: TGTGCCAGCACCGAGGGGGGTGAGCAGTTCTTC.

There are many counts of this clonotype. This chain links TRBV4-2 with TRBJ1-5, with unresolved D. The V gene's germline CDR1 is LGHNA and CDR2 YNFKEQ. The CDR3 covers 14 residues. The germline V and J ends were trimmed by 4 bases and 4 bases, with 11 bases remaining between them. CDR3 region: CASSRNSLNQPQHF. In nucleotides, the CDR3 is TGTGCCAGCAGCCGGAACAGTCTTAATCAGCCCCAGCATTTT.

V is TRBV7-3 and J is TRBJ2-5; D not resolved. V lost 5 bases to trimming and J lost 5 bases, with 12 bases between them. Germline CDR1 reads SGHTA; CDR2 reads FQGTGA. There are 13 residues in the CDR3. The CDR3 DNA follows: TGTGCCAGCAGCCCCTCGCCCGGGGAGACCCAGTACTTC. Its translation is CASSPSPGETQYF.

This clonotype was seen only once. V is TRBV5-1 and J is TRBJ2-5; 12 positions agree with TRBD2. The germline V gene encodes CDR1 SGHRS and CDR2 YFSETQ. The CDR3 contains 16 residues. The V segment lost 0 bases and the J segment 5 bases; nucleotides outside the gene matches: 5. CDR3 loop: CASSLEASGGAETQYF. The CDR3 DNA reads TGCGCCAGCAGCTTGGAGGCTAGCGGGGGGGCCGAGACCCAGTACTTC.

This clonotype was counted ten times or more. The J gene is TRBJ1-1, the V gene TRBV7-9, with TRBD1 matching over 10 bases. This CDR3 has 14 residues. Germline V gene lookup returns CDR1 SEHNR and CDR2 FQNEAQ (reference sequence). J gave up 5 bases and V 3 bases, and 3 bases lay outside the gene matches. CDR3 protein: CASSLGQGLTEAFF. CDR3 nucleotides: TGTGCCAGCAGCTTGGGACAGGGGTTGACTGAAGCTTTCTTT.

This clonotype has a count of ten or more. V and J are TRBV29-1 and TRBJ1-2, with D tentatively TRBD1 (5 bases). Between the trimmed V and J ends, which lost 4 bases and 0 bases, there was a span of 9 bases. The CDR3 has 13 amino acids. From germline, CDR1 is SQVTM and CDR2 ANQGSEA. The CDR3 coding sequence is TGCAGCGTTGTTTGGGGCTCTAACTATGGCTACACCTTC. Protein: CSVVWGSNYGYTF.

This clonotype was detected only a few times. The chain is built from TRBV10-1 and TRBJ2-1; TRBD2 aligns across 8 bases. The CDR3 loop spans 15 amino acids. V trimming: 5 bases; J trimming: 8 bases; junction bases outside the gene matches: 11. CDR1 is WNHNN, CDR2 SYGVQD, per germline (reference sequence). The chain's CDR3 is CASSSGGGSGYEQFF. CDR3 DNA: TGCGCCAGCAGTTCGGGGGGGGGCAGTGGGTATGAGCAGTTCTTC.

This clonotype has a handful of counts. A clone one base away is much larger, so this may be a read error. The CDR3 end shows no conserved phenylalanine or tryptophan, and so a read error is likely. The chain joins TRBV20-1 to TRBJ2-1; D unclear. This CDR3 has 11 amino acids. V lost 2 bases to trimming and J lost 12 bases, with 11 bases between them. Germline V lookup: CDR1 DFQATT, CDR2 SNEGSKA (reference sequence). CDR3 sequence: CSARRVYGQFL. CDR3 nucleotides: TGCAGTGCTAGAAGGGTATATGGGCAGTTCCTC.

Note on this clonotype: A far larger clone differs by one base, so this is likely a read error. V and J are TRBV7-9 and TRBJ2-3; no reliable D call. CDR1 is SEHNR, CDR2 FQNEAQ, per germline (reference sequence). The CDR3 length is 15 residues. V was cut by 4 bases and J by 0 bases, with 11 bases left in between. The CDR3 sequence: CASSSSYLSTDTQYF. The CDR3 DNA reads as TGTGCCAGCAGCTCATCCTACCTGAGCACAGATACGCAGTATTTT.